The next 22 T cell receptor beta chains were all read from a single sample in a study of blood T cell repertoires in COVID-19. Libraries were prepared by immunoSEQ multiplex PCR; TCRdb keeps only in-frame clonotypes and omits some of them. Here the sample spans about 270,000 clones, roughly 84% being singletons. Material: peripheral blood. These receptors all stem from a young woman with acute or convalescent COVID-19.

This clone was counted at least ten times. The chain recombines TRBV10-2 with TRBJ2-7; 14 bases are a match to TRBD2. Germline values: CDR1 WSHSY, CDR2 SAAADI. CDR3 length: 17 residues. J lost 5 bases, V lost 4 bases, and 10 bases had no gene match. CDR3 nucleotides: TGCGCCAGCAGTGGTGGGACTAGCGGGAGAACATGGAACGAGCAGTACTTC. Translating it yields CASSGGTSGRTWNEQYF.

The chain uses TRBV25-1 and TRBJ1-4, with a weak D call TRBD1 (5 bases). CDR1 MGHDK and CDR2 SYGVNS come from the germline V gene. V lost 3 bases and J lost 0, with 14 bases in between. The CDR3 runs 17 residues. CDR3 loop: CASSDTGVLATNEKLFF. CDR3 nucleotide sequence: TGTGCCAGCAGTGACACAGGTGTCCTCGCAACTAATGAAAAACTGTTTTTT. Full variable domain (outside the CDR3, taken from reference TRBV25-1 and TRBJ1-4): EADIYQTPRYLVIGTGKKITLECSQTMGHDKMYWYQQDPGMELHLIHYSYGVNSTEKGDLSSESTVSRIRTEHFPLTLESARPSHTSQYLCASSDTGVLATNEKLFFGSGTQLSVL.

This clone was recorded a few times. The CDR3: CASSKRGQRFSGNTIYF. DNA of the CDR3: TGTGCCAGTAGTAAGAGGGGACAGAGATTCTCTGGAAACACCATATATTTT. The rearrangement uses TRBV19 and TRBJ1-3; TRBD1 agrees at 7 bases. The germline CDR1 and CDR2 sequences are LNHDA and SQIVND (reference sequence). V lost 4 bases and J lost 0; bases outside the gene matches: 9. This CDR3 has 17 amino acids.

The sample holds one count of this clone. The chain combines TRBV27 with TRBJ2-1; 10 bases match TRBD1. CDR1 is MNHEY, CDR2 SMNVEV, per germline (reference sequence). The CDR3 has 15 residues. With 5 bases clipped from V and 6 bases from J, the junction kept 7 bases outside the gene matches. The CDR3 spells CASSAGTGVSNEQFF. CDR3 DNA sequence: TGTGCCAGCAGTGCCGGGACAGGGGTTAGCAATGAGCAGTTCTTC.

This clone was observed a single time. V gene TRBV19 combines with J gene TRBJ2-7, with 14 bases fitting TRBD2. With V trimmed by 5 bases and J by 4 bases, 10 bases remained unmatched. CDR3 length equals 17 residues. Germline V gene sequence: CDR1 LNHDA, CDR2 SQIVND (reference sequence). The CDR3 sequence: CASSGNPGLAGVYEQYF. The DNA of the CDR3 is TGTGCCAGTAGTGGAAACCCGGGACTAGCGGGAGTGTACGAGCAGTACTTC. The full variable domain, rest sourced from reference TRBV19 and TRBJ2-7, is DGGITQSPKYLFRKEGQNVTLSCEQNLNHDAMYWYRQDPGQGLRLIYYSQIVNDFQKGDIAEGYSVSREKKESFPLTVTSAQKNPTAFYLCASSGNPGLAGVYEQYFGPGTRLTVT.

The CDR3 DNA reads as TGTGCCAGCAGCTTATTATTGGGGGGGGCAGGGCGAAACACCATATATTTT. Its protein is CASSLLLGGAGRNTIYF. The chain joins TRBV7-2 to TRBJ1-3; D is perhaps TRBD1 (6 bases). From germline, CDR1 is SGHTA and CDR2 FQGNSA. CDR3 size: 17 residues. V was trimmed by 2 bases and J by 5 bases, leaving 19 bases between them. Full variable domain (outside the CDR3, taken from reference TRBV7-2 and TRBJ1-3): GAGVSQSPSNKVTEKGKDVELRCDPISGHTALYWYRQSLGQGLEFLIYFQGNSAPDKSGLPSDRFSAERTGGSVSTLTIQRTQQEDSAVYLCASSLLLGGAGRNTIYFGEGSWLTVV.

The V gene is TRBV13, the J gene TRBJ2-2; 11 bases are shared with TRBD2. In germline, CDR1 is PRHDT, CDR2 FYEKMQ (reference sequence). V lost 5 bases and J lost 2; bases outside the gene matches: 10. This CDR3 is 18 amino acids long. This CDR3 reads CASSAYVLAGGNTGELFF. CDR3 in DNA: TGTGCCAGCAGCGCCTACGTTCTAGCGGGAGGAAACACCGGGGAGCTGTTTTTT. Combining the CDR3 with reference TRBV13 and TRBJ2-2 gives the whole variable domain AAGVIQSPRHLIKEKRETATLKCYPIPRHDTVYWYQQGPGQDPQFLISFYEKMQSDKGSIPDRFSAQQFSDYHSELNMSSLELGDSALYFCASSAYVLAGGNTGELFFGEGSRLTVL.

The chain couples TRBV7-2 to TRBJ2-2, with 11 bases lining up with TRBD2. The CDR3 consists of 18 residues. Germline CDR1 is SGHTA and CDR2 is FQGNSA. V lost 5 bases to trimming and J lost 1 base; unmatched junction nucleotides: 9. The CDR3 nucleotides are TGTGCCAGCAGCCCGATACGACTAGCGGGACAGAACACCGGGGAGCTGTTTTTT. Translated, it gives CASSPIRLAGQNTGELFF.

V is TRBV30 and J is TRBJ1-4; TRBD1 agrees at 10 bases. Germline CDR1 GTSNPN, CDR2 SVGIG (reference sequence). V shed 3 bases and J 8 bases; nucleotides not matched to a gene: 9. This CDR3 region has 15 residues. CDR3 in DNA: TGTGCCTGGAGCGGGGGGACAGGGGTCAAAGAAAAACTGTTTTTT. Translated: CAWSGGTGVKEKLFF.

The chain combines TRBV12-3 or TRBV12-4 with TRBJ2-2, with a tentative D call TRBD2 (5 bases). This CDR3 has 13 amino acids. Between the trimmed V and J ends, which lost 6 bases and 6 bases, there was a span of 11 bases. In nucleotides, the CDR3 is TGTGCCAGCAGCCCCACTAGATCCGGGGAGCTGTTTTTT. This encodes CASSPTRSGELFF.

The chain carries TRBV30 and TRBJ1-2; D is unclear. V shed 0 bases and J shed 6 bases, with 20 bases lying between them. Germline CDR1 GTSNPN, CDR2 SVGIG (reference sequence). CDR3 length equals 16 residues. The CDR3 coding sequence is TGTGCCTGGAGTGTAGAGCTGGGAGGGAGGCGGGATGGCTACACCTTC. It is translated as CAWSVELGGRRDGYTF.

The chain recombines TRBV28 with TRBJ2-1; D may be TRBD1 (6 bases). Germline loops: CDR1 MDHEN, CDR2 SYDVKM. The CDR3 has 16 residues. V gave up 4 bases and J gave up 7 bases, with 20 bases separating them. The CDR3 region is CASSYTRQAPSNEQFF. CDR3 DNA sequence: TGTGCCAGCAGTTACACCCGACAGGCGCCCTCGAATGAGCAGTTCTTC.

The V and J genes are TRBV18 and TRBJ1-4, with D unclear. The ends were cut back, 3 bases at V and 7 bases at J, with 15 bases in the middle. This CDR3 has 15 residues. Germline V gene data show CDR1 as KGHSH and CDR2 as LQKENI. CDR3 residues: CASSPQVGIGEKLFF. The DNA of the CDR3 is TGTGCCAGCTCACCTCAGGTGGGCATAGGTGAAAAACTGTTTTTT. Filled out from reference TRBV18 and TRBJ1-4, the complete variable domain reads NAGVMQNPRHLVRRRGQEARLRCSPMKGHSHVYWYRQLPEEGLKFMVYLQKENIIDESGMPKERFSAEFPKEGPSILRIQQVVRGDSAAYFCASSPQVGIGEKLFFGSGTQLSVL.

This clone occurred many times. This chain connects TRBV15 to TRBJ2-5; 8 bases fit TRBD1. With 1 base clipped from V and 3 bases from J, the junction kept 4 bases outside the gene matches. CDR3 length: 15 residues. Germline V lookup: CDR1 LNHNV, CDR2 YYDKDF (reference sequence). The DNA for the CDR3 is TGTGCCACCAGCAGAGGGGCAGGGGGCGAAGAGACCCAGTACTTC. This codes for CATSRGAGGEETQYF.

The V and J genes are TRBV5-8 and TRBJ1-5; D perhaps matches TRBD1 (5 bases). The CDR3 runs to 16 residues. V was cut by 0 bases and J by 5 bases, with 15 bases left in between. In germline, CDR1 is SGHTS, CDR2 YDEGEE. In DNA form, the CDR3 reads TGTGCCAGCAGCTTGGGGGGGGGTAGGGCCGATCAGCCCCAGCATTTT. The encoded protein is CASSLGGGRADQPQHF.

The chain employs TRBV5-1 and TRBJ2-2; 7 nucleotides match TRBD1. The CDR3 covers 15 residues. The junction had 5 bases not matched to a gene; V was cut back by 0 bases and J by 6 bases. From germline, CDR1 is SGHRS and CDR2 YFSETQ. The CDR3 is CASSLEGQGAGELFF. In DNA form, the CDR3 reads TGCGCCAGCAGCTTGGAAGGGCAGGGGGCCGGGGAGCTGTTTTTT.

The V call is TRBV19, the J call TRBJ2-3, with 7 bases lining up with TRBD1. Germline CDR1 and CDR2: LNHDA and SQIVND (reference sequence). CDR3 length: 15 amino acids. The V and J ends lost 5 bases and 4 bases, in that order; junction bases with no gene match: 9. DNA of the CDR3: TGTGCCAGTAGTCCTCGGACAGGAAGGGCAGATACGCAGTATTTT. Amino acids: CASSPRTGRADTQYF.

The chain employs TRBV18 and TRBJ2-7; D gene ambiguous. In germline, CDR1 is KGHSH, CDR2 LQKENI. CDR3 length: 15 residues. Trimming removed 0 bases from V and 2 bases from J, with 11 bases in between. The chain's CDR3 is CASSPPIARTYEQYF. DNA of the CDR3: TGTGCCAGCTCACCACCGATCGCGCGGACCTACGAGCAGTACTTC.

V and J are TRBV3-1 (or the pseudogene TRBV3-2) and TRBJ2-3, with TRBD2 matching 13 bases. The CDR3 contains 20 residues. Per the germline V gene, CDR1 is LGHDT and CDR2 is YNNKEL (reference sequence). Trimming removed 0 bases from V and 4 bases from J; junction bases left unmatched: 13. CDR3 sequence reads: CASSQDRLAGGSYGADTQYF. As DNA, the CDR3 is TGTGCCAGCAGCCAAGACCGACTAGCGGGAGGAAGTTATGGCGCAGATACGCAGTATTTT.

The chain links TRBV29-1 to TRBJ2-5; 10 bases are shared with TRBD1. V shed 7 bases and J 5 bases; nucleotides not matched to a gene: 7. The CDR3 loop spans 13 amino acids. From germline, CDR1 is SQVTM and CDR2 ANQGSEA. Here the CDR3 reads CSGEDRGWETQYF. The DNA for the CDR3 is TGCAGCGGCGAGGACAGGGGGTGGGAGACCCAGTACTTC.

The CDR3, as DNA: TGTGCCAGCAGTGTAGATTACGAGCAGTACTTC. Translating gives CASSVDYEQYF. The chain joins TRBV28 to TRBJ2-7; D call uncertain. CDR1 and CDR2 (germline): MDHEN, SYDVKM. The V end was cut by 5 bases, the J end by 4 bases, with 6 bases between. The CDR3 is 11 amino acids.

The chain has TRBV7-9 and TRBJ2-7; 8 bases line up with TRBD2. In germline, CDR1 is SEHNR, CDR2 FQNEAQ (reference sequence). This CDR3 is 12 amino acids long. The V and J ends lost 5 bases and 6 bases, in that order; junction bases with no gene match: 3. CDR3 region: CASSPAGGEQYF. Here the CDR3 DNA reads TGTGCCAGCAGCCCCGCGGGGGGCGAGCAGTACTTC. Variable domain in full (rest from reference TRBV7-9 and TRBJ2-7): DTGVSQNPRHKITKRGQNVTFRCDPISEHNRLYWYRQTLGQGPEFLTYFQNEAQLEKSRLLSDRFSAERPKGSFSTLEIQRTEQGDSAMYLCASSPAGGEQYFGPGTRLTVT.